Below, one T cell receptor (beta chain) is given with its context. What it recognizes is unknown. Germline assignment: CDR1 SGHNT and CDR2 YYREEE (reference sequence). V shed 0 bases and J 0 bases; nucleotides not matched to a gene: 4. The CDR3 spans 17 residues. This sample stems from a study of cytomegalovirus exposure and HLA in healthy donors. Study-level results: A cluster of highly shared sequence variants was likely a sequencing artifact.

The study ran its PCR with 60 Vbeta and 13 Jbeta primers. TCRdb keeps only in-frame clones here, not all; method: immunoSEQ multiplex PCR. The data hold about 160,000 clones, with roughly two thirds observed a single time. V usage is TRBV5-4 and J usage is TRBJ2-5; 11 bases match TRBD2. The sequencing sample was made of PBMCs. The receptor's source is a woman aged 25-40 years in good health and CMV-seronegative. CDR3 coding DNA: TGTGCCAGCAGCTTGGCGGATAGCGGGAGGGACCAAGAGACCCAGTACTTC. This encodes CASSLADSGRDQETQYF.